These T cell receptor beta chains were read from a single sample in a study of CD8+ T cells in alopecia areata. Data came from immunoSEQ multiplex PCR; TCRdb stores just in-frame clones and leaves some out. The data contain about 100,000 clones, just under 60% of them singletons. The sequenced sample was CD8+ T cells sorted from blood, obtained at approximately week 56, from a patient treated with tofacitinib. The receptors derive from a human donor with alopecia areata. Each CDR3 is given with its conserved first and last residue. D genes are given only for firm matches. A clone size is listed for some rows: how often the clone was seen (once, few, many), or a class if it is expanded.

>few|12|TRBJ1-4|TRBV7-9|-
CASRPGGEKLFF
TGTGCCAGCAGGCCGGGTGGGGAAAAACTGTTTTTT
>-|14|TRBJ2-5|TRBV15|-
CATSSTGRLDAQYF
TGTGCCACCAGTTCCACGGGGCGGCTCGATGCCCAGTACTTC
>few|15|TRBJ1-5|TRBV15|-
CATSRDRGRNQPQHF
TGTGCCACCAGCAGAGATCGCGGACGCAATCAGCCCCAGCATTTT
>-|15|TRBJ1-1|TRBV9|TRBD1
CASSPTTGKETEAFF
TGTGCCAGCAGCCCCACGACAGGGAAAGAGACTGAAGCTTTCTTT
>-|13|TRBJ2-3|TRBV25-1|-
CASSVRSGDTQYF
TGTGCCAGCAGTGTAAGGTCGGGAGATACGCAGTATTTT
>-|13|TRBJ1-1|TRBV2|-
CASSGGHGTEAFF
TGTGCCAGCAGTGGGGGGCATGGCACTGAAGCTTTCTTT
>once|15|TRBJ1-4|TRBV5-1|-
CASSDGGTLNEKLFF
TGCGCCAGCAGCGACGGAGGGACACTAAATGAAAAACTGTTTTTT
>-|15|TRBJ1-2|TRBV4-1|-
CASSPRRAGPYGYTF
TGCGCCAGCAGCCCGCGTAGGGCAGGACCCTATGGCTACACCTTC
>-|15|TRBJ1-1|TRBV2|-
CASSEAGGLNTEAFF
TGTGCCAGCAGTGAAGCGGGGGGGCTGAACACTGAAGCTTTCTTT
>-|16|TRBJ2-3|TRBV4-2|-
CASSLGWYGRTDTQYF
TGTGCCAGCAGCTTAGGTTGGTACGGACGCACAGATACGCAGTATTTT
>once|14|TRBJ1-2|TRBV21-1|-
CASSKGPTGYGYTF
TGTGCCAGCAGCAAAGGTCCCACTGGCTATGGCTACACCTTC
>-|14|TRBJ2-1|TRBV2|TRBD2
CASRRLASYNEQFF
TGTGCCAGCAGGAGACTAGCATCCTACAATGAGCAGTTCTTC
>-|15|TRBJ2-7|TRBV5-1|-
CASSLAGRTPYEQYF
TGCGCCAGCAGCTTGGCCGGGCGGACCCCCTACGAGCAGTACTTC
>-|14|TRBJ2-3|TRBV5-6|-
CASSLAGMEDTQYF
TGTGCCAGCAGCTTGGCGGGGATGGAAGATACGCAGTATTTT
>-|13|TRBJ2-5|TRBV5-1|-
CASRNNREETQYF
TGCGCCAGCAGGAATAACAGGGAAGAGACCCAGTACTTC
>-|15|TRBJ1-2|TRBV9|-
CASSVVGSANYGYTF
TGTGCCAGCAGCGTAGTCGGCAGCGCAAACTATGGCTACACCTTC
>-|13|TRBJ1-2|TRBV5-6|-
CASHQGGFYGYTF
TGTGCCAGCCACCAAGGCGGGTTCTATGGCTACACCTTC
>-|15|TRBJ2-1|TRBV19|-
CASSITSSAYNEQFF
TGTGCCAGTAGTATTACTAGTTCAGCCTACAATGAGCAGTTCTTC
>few|14|TRBJ2-3|TRBV15|-
CATSGLTQGDTQYF
TGTGCCACCAGCGGGCTAACCCAGGGGGATACGCAGTATTTT
>-|15|TRBJ1-3|TRBV7-4|-
CASTKREGAGNTIYF
TGTGCCAGCACAAAAAGGGAGGGGGCTGGAAACACCATATATTTT
>-|12|TRBJ1-5|TRBV6-6|-
CASSSTDQPQHF
TGTGCCAGCAGTTCCACAGATCAGCCCCAGCATTTT
>-|13|TRBJ1-4|TRBV6-5|TRBD1
CASSALGTDKLFF
TGTGCCAGCAGTGCCCTCGGGACAGATAAACTGTTTTTT
>few|14|TRBJ2-7|TRBV6-5|TRBD1
CASSSGTGVIEQYF
TGTGCCAGCAGCTCCGGGACAGGGGTAATCGAGCAGTACTTC
>few|10|TRBJ1-1|TRBV29-1|-
CSVEEDEAFF
TGCAGCGTTGAGGAGGATGAAGCTTTCTTT
>-|13|TRBJ1-1|TRBV27|-
CASSLARGTEAFF
TGTGCCAGCAGTCTGGCTCGGGGCACTGAAGCTTTCTTT
>-|15|TRBJ1-5|TRBV30|TRBD1
CACLPQGASNQPQHF
TGTGCCTGCCTCCCACAGGGGGCTAGCAATCAGCCCCAGCATTTT
>-|16|TRBJ1-4|TRBV12-5|-
CASGLVAAATNEKLFF
TGTGCTAGTGGTTTGGTAGCGGCAGCAACTAATGAAAAACTGTTTTTT
>-|13|TRBJ1-5|TRBV30|-
CAWSVSSNQPQHF
TGTGCCTGGAGTGTGTCTAGCAATCAGCCCCAGCATTTT
>-|14|TRBJ1-2|TRBV9|TRBD1
CASNRRDRDSGYTF
TGTGCCAGCAACAGGAGGGACAGGGATTCTGGCTACACCTTC
>-|14|TRBJ2-7|TRBV29-1|TRBD1
CSVAGTGGHYEQYF
TGCAGCGTTGCGGGGACAGGGGGACACTACGAGCAGTACTTC
>few|18|TRBJ1-2|TRBV7-8|-
CASSKAAPRQTLNYGYTF
TGTGCCAGCAGCAAAGCGGCCCCCCGACAGACTCTTAACTATGGCTACACCTTC
>-|16|TRBJ2-1|TRBV4-1|TRBD2
CASSHGLAGSRDEQFF
TGCGCCAGCAGCCATGGACTAGCGGGGTCCCGGGATGAGCAGTTCTTC
>few|13|TRBJ2-7|TRBV5-1|-
CASSLEQDYEQYF
TGCGCCAGCAGCTTGGAACAGGACTACGAGCAGTACTTC
>-|15|TRBJ2-1|TRBV13|TRBD1
CASSLGGTGLYEQFF
TGTGCCAGCAGCTTAGGCGGGACAGGGCTTTATGAGCAGTTCTTC
>-|12|TRBJ1-1|TRBV5-4|-
CASSLTGSEAFF
TGTGCCAGCAGCCTCACAGGGAGTGAAGCTTTCTTT
>-|15|TRBJ1-1|TRBV5-1|TRBD1
CASSTATGLNTEAFF
TGCGCCAGCAGCACAGCGACAGGGCTGAACACTGAAGCTTTCTTT
>-|16|TRBJ1-5|TRBV1|-
CTSSPRDRGTNQPQHF
TGCACCAGCAGCCCCCGGGACAGGGGAACCAATCAGCCCCAGCATTTT
>-|15|TRBJ1-2|TRBV27|-
CASSLRGAEDYGYTF
TGTGCCAGCAGTTTACGGGGGGCGGAGGACTATGGCTACACCTTC
>few|12|TRBJ1-1|TRBV30|-
CACPRGGTEAFF
TGTGCCTGCCCCCGGGGGGGCACTGAAGCTTTCTTT
>few|11|TRBJ1-2|TRBV29-1|-
CSVIGNYGYTF
TGCAGCGTTATCGGGAACTATGGCTACACCTTC
>once|15|TRBJ2-5|TRBV7-2|TRBD2
CASSLSGGVQETQYF
TGTGCCAGCAGCTTATCGGGGGGGGTTCAAGAGACCCAGTACTTC